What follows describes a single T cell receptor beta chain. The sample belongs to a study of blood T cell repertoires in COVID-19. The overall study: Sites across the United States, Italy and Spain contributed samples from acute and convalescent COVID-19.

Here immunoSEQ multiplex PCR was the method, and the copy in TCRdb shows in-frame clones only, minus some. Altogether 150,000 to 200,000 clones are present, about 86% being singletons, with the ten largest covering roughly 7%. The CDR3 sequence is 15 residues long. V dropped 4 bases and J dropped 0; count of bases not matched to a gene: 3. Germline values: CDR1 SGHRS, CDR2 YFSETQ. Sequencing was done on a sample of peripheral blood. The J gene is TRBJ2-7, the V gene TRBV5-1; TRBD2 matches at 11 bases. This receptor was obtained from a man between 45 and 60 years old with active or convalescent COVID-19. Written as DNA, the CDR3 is TGCGCCAGCAGCCAGGGACTAGCGGCCTCCTACGAGCAGTACTTC. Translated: CASSQGLAASYEQYF.